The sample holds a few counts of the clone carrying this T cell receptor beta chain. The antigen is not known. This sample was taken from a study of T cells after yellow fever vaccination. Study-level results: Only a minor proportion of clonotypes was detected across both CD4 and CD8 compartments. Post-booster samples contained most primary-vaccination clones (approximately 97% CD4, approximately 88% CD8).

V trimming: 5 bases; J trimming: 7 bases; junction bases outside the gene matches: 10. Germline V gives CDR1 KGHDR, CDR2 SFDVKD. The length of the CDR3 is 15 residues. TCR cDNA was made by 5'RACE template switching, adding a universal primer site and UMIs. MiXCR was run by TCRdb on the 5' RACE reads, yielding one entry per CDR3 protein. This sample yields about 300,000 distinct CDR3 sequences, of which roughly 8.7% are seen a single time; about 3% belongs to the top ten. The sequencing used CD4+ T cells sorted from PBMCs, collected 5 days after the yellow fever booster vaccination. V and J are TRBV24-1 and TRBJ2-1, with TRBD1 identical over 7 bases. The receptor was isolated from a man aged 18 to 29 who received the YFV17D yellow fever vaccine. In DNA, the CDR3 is TGTGCCACCAGTGGTCCGACAGGGTTGGGGAATGAGCAGTTCTTC. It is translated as CATSGPTGLGNEQFF.